Reported below is one T cell receptor beta chain. Antigen specificity is unknown. The sample comes from a study of CD8 T cells in ankylosing spondylitis. Study-level findings and limits: Ankylosing spondylitis blood appeared to carry a characteristic TCR beta motif of under ten highly homologous variants.

TCRdb fed the 5' RACE reads into MiXCR, producing one record per CDR3 protein. Of roughly 700,000 distinct CDR3 sequences listed, roughly 20% were seen once; the top ten hold roughly a fifth. Sequencing was done on a sample of blood, either unsorted or a sorted T cell fraction (not recorded which). The receptor was derived from a male donor with ankylosing spondylitis.

The CDR3 sequence: CSARSVTGGLETQYF. CDR3 nucleotide sequence: TGCAGTGCTAGATCAGTGACAGGGGGCCTTGAGACCCAGTACTTC. This rearrangement joins TRBV20-1 to TRBJ2-5, with 10 bases lining up with TRBD1. CDR1 and CDR2 from the germline V gene are DFQATT and SNEGSKA (reference sequence). Trimming took 2 bases from V and 5 from J; bases not matched to a gene: 8. The CDR3 totals 15 residues.